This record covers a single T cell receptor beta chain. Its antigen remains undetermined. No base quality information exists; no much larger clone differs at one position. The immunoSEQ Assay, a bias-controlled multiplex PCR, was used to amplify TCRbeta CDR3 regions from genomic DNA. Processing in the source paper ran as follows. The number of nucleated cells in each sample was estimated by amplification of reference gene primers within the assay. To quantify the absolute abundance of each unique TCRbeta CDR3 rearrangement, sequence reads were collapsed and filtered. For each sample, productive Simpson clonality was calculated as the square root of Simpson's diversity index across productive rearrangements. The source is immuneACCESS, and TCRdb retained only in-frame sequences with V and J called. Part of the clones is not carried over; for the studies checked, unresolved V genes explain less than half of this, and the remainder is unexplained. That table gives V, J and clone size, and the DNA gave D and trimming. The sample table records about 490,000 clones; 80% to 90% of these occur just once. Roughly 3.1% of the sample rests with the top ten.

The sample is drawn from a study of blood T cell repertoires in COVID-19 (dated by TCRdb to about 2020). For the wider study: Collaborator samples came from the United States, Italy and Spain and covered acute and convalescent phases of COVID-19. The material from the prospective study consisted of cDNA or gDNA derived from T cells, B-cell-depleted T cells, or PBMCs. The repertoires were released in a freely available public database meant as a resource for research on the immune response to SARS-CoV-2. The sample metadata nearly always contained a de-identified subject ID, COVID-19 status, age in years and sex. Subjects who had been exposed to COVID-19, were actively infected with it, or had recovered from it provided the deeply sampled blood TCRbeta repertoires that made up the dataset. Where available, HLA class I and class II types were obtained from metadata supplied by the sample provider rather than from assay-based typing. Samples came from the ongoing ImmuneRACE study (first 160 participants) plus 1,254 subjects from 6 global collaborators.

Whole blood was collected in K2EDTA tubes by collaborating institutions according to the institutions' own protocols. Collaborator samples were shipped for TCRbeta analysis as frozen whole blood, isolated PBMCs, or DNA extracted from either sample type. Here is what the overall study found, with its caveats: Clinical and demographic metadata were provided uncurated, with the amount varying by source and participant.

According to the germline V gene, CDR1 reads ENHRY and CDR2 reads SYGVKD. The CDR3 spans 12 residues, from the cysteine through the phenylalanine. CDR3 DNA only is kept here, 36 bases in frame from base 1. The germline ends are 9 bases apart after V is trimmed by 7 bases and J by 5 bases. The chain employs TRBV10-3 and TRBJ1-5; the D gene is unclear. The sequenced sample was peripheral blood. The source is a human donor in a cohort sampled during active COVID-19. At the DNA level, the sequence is TGTGCCATCACCGACGGGGATCAGCCCCAGCATTTT. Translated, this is CAITDGDQPQHF.